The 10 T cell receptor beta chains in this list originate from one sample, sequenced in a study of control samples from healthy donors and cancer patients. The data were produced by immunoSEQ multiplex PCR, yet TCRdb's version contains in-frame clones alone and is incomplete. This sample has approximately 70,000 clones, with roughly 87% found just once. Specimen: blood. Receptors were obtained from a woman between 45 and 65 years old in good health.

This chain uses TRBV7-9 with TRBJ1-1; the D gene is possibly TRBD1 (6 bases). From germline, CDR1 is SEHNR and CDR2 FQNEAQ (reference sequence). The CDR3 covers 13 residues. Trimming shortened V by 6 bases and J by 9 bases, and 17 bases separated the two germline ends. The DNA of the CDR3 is TGTGCCAGCAGTGACAGGCTTAAACCCAAAGCTTTCTTT. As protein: CASSDRLKPKAFF.

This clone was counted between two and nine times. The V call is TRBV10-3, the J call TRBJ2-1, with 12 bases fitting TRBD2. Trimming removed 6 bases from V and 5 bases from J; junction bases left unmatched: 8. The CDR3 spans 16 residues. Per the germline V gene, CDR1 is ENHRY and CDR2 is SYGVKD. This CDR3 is CAIRRTSGDQNNEQFF. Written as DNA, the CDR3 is TGTGCCATCAGGAGGACTAGCGGGGATCAAAACAATGAGCAGTTCTTC.

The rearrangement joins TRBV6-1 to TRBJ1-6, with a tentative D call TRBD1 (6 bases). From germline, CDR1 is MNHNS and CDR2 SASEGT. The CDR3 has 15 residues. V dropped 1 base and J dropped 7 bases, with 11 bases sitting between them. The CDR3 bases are TGTGCCAGCAGTGAAGGGGTACAGGGAAATTCACCCCTCCACTTT. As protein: CASSEGVQGNSPLHF.

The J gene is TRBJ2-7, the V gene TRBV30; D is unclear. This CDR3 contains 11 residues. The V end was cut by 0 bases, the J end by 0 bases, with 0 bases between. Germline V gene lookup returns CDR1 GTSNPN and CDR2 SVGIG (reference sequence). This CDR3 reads CAWSVSYEQYF. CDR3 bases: TGTGCCTGGAGTGTCTCCTACGAGCAGTACTTC.

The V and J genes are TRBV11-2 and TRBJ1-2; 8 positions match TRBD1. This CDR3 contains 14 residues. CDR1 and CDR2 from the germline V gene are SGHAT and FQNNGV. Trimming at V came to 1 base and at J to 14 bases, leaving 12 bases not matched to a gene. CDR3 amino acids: CASSLGGQAMRETF. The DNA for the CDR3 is TGTGCCAGCAGCTTAGGGGGACAGGCGATGAGAGAGACCTTC.

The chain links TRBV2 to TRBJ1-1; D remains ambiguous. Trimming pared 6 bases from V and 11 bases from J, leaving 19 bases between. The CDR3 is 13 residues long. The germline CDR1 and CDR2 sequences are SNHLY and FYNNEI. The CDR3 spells CASRDTPPTRAFF. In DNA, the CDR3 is TGTGCCAGCAGGGATACGCCACCGACGAGGGCTTTCTTT.

The CDR3 DNA reads as TGTGCCAGCAGCCCAAACCGGGGATTACAGACCCAGTACTTC. This sequence encodes CASSPNRGLQTQYF. The chain recombines TRBV11-2 with TRBJ2-5; a weak D match, TRBD2 (5 bases). The CDR3 extends over 14 amino acids. Germline V lookup: CDR1 SGHAT, CDR2 FQNNGV. The V and J ends lost 5 bases and 6 bases respectively, with 16 bases between them.

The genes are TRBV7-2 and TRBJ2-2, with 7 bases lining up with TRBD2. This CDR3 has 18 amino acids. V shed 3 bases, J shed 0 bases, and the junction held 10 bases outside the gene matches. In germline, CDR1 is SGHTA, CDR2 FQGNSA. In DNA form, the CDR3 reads TGTGCCAGCAGCTTTTCGGGCGGGGGATACGCGAACACCGGGGAGCTGTTTTTT. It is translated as CASSFSGGGYANTGELFF.

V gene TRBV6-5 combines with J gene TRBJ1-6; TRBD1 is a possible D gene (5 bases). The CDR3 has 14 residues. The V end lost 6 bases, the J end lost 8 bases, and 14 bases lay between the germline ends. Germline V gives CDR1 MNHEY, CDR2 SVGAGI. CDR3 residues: CASSAVGGDSPLHF. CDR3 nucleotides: TGTGCCAGCAGCGCCGTGGGGGGTGATTCACCCCTCCACTTT.

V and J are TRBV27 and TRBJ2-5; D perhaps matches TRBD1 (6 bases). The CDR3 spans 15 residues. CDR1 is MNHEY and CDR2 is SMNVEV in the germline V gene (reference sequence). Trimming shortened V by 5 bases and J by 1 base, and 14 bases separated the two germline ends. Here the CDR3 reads CASSPPGTLQETQYF. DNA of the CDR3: TGTGCCAGCAGTCCCCCCGGGACACTCCAAGAGACCCAGTACTTC.